This T cell receptor (beta chain) was captured in a study of blood T cells in healthy people across ages. The study, taken as a whole, reports: Roughly linear age-related decline in beta diversity appeared, significant by age 40. Greater diversity and more naive CD4+ cells were seen in long-lived donors than in aged donors.

About this clonotype: Antigen specificity is unknown.

The V end lost 2 bases, the J end lost 2 bases, and 10 bases lay between the germline ends. The CDR3 is made up of 15 amino acids. Together with a sample-barcoded 5' primer, a J-beta primer mix was included in a second PCR lasting about 7 to 11 cycles. TCRdb independently ran MiXCR on the 5' RACE reads; one entry per CDR3 protein. The sample yields roughly 900,000 distinct CDR3 sequences, around 49% seen once. Each sample had at least 7 million PBMCs isolated. The authors extracted at least 5 micrograms of total RNA per sample. Input material: blood. The chain recombines TRBV12-3 or TRBV12-4 with TRBJ1-5; D not resolved. This receptor was obtained from a man aged 25-45 years in good health. CDR3 residues: CASSLKGLGNQPQHF. In nucleotides, the CDR3 is TGTGCCAGCAGTTTAAAGGGATTAGGCAATCAGCCCCAGCATTTT.